A selection of T cell receptor beta chains follows, all from one sample in a study of CD8 T cells in Susac syndrome. One entry per CDR3 protein, called by TCRdb with MiXCR from the immunoSEQ multiplex PCR reads. The sample holds a few hundred thousand distinct CDR3 sequences, around 89% seen once. Sequencing was carried out using CD8+ T cells from PBMCs. The source is a human donor with multiple sclerosis. Each CDR3 is given with its conserved first and last residue.

v_call	j_call	cdr3_aa
TRBV7-9	TRBJ2-2	CASSSRTSEPGYSGELFF
TRBV5-1	TRBJ1-2	CASSKGDSSVQSYTF
TRBV20-1	TRBJ2-5	CSVPAVPSTSNGETQYF
TRBV27	TRBJ2-7	CASSFGLAEAYEQYF
TRBV20-1	TRBJ2-1	CSARWTSGTHNEQFF
TRBV5-4	TRBJ1-1	CASHRENTEAFF
TRBV30	TRBJ2-1	CAWTGLPYNEQFF
TRBV7-6	TRBJ2-3	CASSQDASGRTTDTQYF
TRBV2	TRBJ1-1	CASSEGGGYTEAFF
TRBV3-1	TRBJ2-7	CASSQADRTSEQYF
TRBV5-5	TRBJ2-7	CASSLAKGLVYEQYF
TRBV10-3	TRBJ2-3	CAITGTGSGTDTQYF
TRBV4-1	TRBJ2-2	CASSQLTSGTDTGELFF
TRBV14	TRBJ2-3	CASSQMPYGADTQYF
TRBV13	TRBJ1-1	CASSFTGGMGHTEAFF
TRBV7-6	TRBJ2-3	CASSLGPGGPSGTDTQYF
TRBV19	TRBJ1-5	CASMAGVSQPQHF
TRBV4-1	TRBJ2-1	CASSHPTGGDEQFF
TRBV11-2	TRBJ2-1	CASRLAAGPLLNEQFF
TRBV7-9	TRBJ2-3	CASSLPPGVLMDTQYF
TRBV28	TRBJ2-1	CASSPLKTGGAGYNEQFF
TRBV7-2	TRBJ2-1	CASSRFSGRRDPYNEQFF
TRBV2	TRBJ1-3	CASSEGRGAGNTIYF
TRBV27	TRBJ2-7	CASSALDNNEQYF
TRBV3-1	TRBJ1-4	CASSHDRGGSNEKLFF
TRBV23-1	TRBJ2-1	CASRELAGLAESF
TRBV13	TRBJ2-3	CASSLVVGAGSDTQYF
TRBV9	TRBJ2-5	CASSNPLSGGLETQYF
TRBV20-1	TRBJ2-7	CSARAGLPYEQYF
TRBV5-4	TRBJ2-4	CASSFGNIQYF
TRBV12-3/TRBV12-4	TRBJ2-1	CASLLGLAAYNEQFF
TRBV12-3/TRBV12-4	TRBJ2-5	CASSVTWYQETQYF
TRBV15	TRBJ1-1	CATSRDSGAITEAFF
TRBV9	TRBJ1-3	CASSGEHLSSGNTIYF
TRBV30	TRBJ1-2	CAWSPPGQRRYGYTF
TRBV4-3	TRBJ2-7	CASSQTSGIPYEQYF
TRBV20-1	TRBJ2-1	CSVRQGEYNEQFF
TRBV7-9	TRBJ2-1	CASSTGTVVGNEQFF
TRBV4-1	TRBJ1-2	CASSHDNLNKYGYTF
TRBV19	TRBJ1-5	CASMSAGEAGQPQHF
TRBV28	TRBJ1-5	CASSFVQEGNQPQHF
TRBV2	TRBJ2-4	CASSQKVAKNIQYF
TRBV10-3	TRBJ1-1	CAIMGFDTEAFF
TRBV19	TRBJ2-7	CASSPSSGHEQYF